The clone carrying this TCR beta chain was detected a few times. Its specificity is unknown. Via MiXCR, TCRdb re-called the 5' RACE reads, giving one row per CDR3 protein. The sample lists a few hundred thousand distinct CDR3 sequences, around an eighth occurring once. This sample is part of a study of T-cell memory formation after mild COVID-19. V lost 3 bases to trimming and J lost 8 bases, with 10 bases between them. CDR1 and CDR2 (germline): MDHEN, SYDVKM. This CDR3 has 12 amino acids. Study-level points and caveats: Contracting clones from day 15 to 85 had balanced CD4/CD8; later expanders favoured CD4+.

The gene calls are TRBV28 and TRBJ1-2, with D hard to call. The sample comprised PBMCs or a T cell subset sorted from them (not recorded which). The receptor was derived from a man aged 18 to 30 who had mild COVID-19 (a few samples of this study predate the infection). Cell type and time point are not known. In DNA form, the CDR3 reads TGTGCCAGCAGTTTGCACGGGAGCGGCTACACCTTC. Protein: CASSLHGSGYTF.